The present entry profiles one TCR beta chain with its context. The antigen is not known. This CDR3 is 16 amino acids long. The V gene's germline CDR1 is MGHRA and CDR2 YSYEKL. V was cut by 1 base and J by 6 bases, with 18 bases left in between. Over chemoradiotherapy, repertoires were sampled more than once. This record comes from a study of chemoradiotherapy in HPV16-positive cancers. Study-wide results and caveats: Candidate HPV-specific clones and E7-related TCR motifs grew in tumor during treatment.

Clones were sequenced by immunoSEQ multiplex PCR, and TCRdb holds only the in-frame ones, with some missing. The top ten hold 3.5% to 4% of the sample, which has about 34,000 clones, around 93% seen once. The TCR comes from a human donor with HPV-associated anogenital cancer. Sequencing was performed on blood, taken from a patient who underwent chemoradiotherapy. The chain employs TRBV4-1 and TRBJ1-1; D perhaps matches TRBD1 (6 bases). CDR3 bases: TGCGCCAGCAGCCAAGGGAGGAGAGGGGGGTTCCCTGAAGCTTTCTTT. Its translation is CASSQGRRGGFPEAFF.